This T cell receptor beta chain derives from a study of siplizumab effects on memory and regulatory T cells. Study-wide results and limits: Naive T cells seemed more diverse than memory cells and seemed major alloresponse contributors.

TCR templates numbering 75,000 to 100,000 were assayed per sample. Here immunoSEQ multiplex PCR was the method, and the copy in TCRdb shows in-frame clones only, minus some. The data hold 95,000 to 100,000 clones, with 92% observed a single time. The V segment lost 1 base and the J segment 10 bases; nucleotides outside the gene matches: 3. CDR3 length: 12 residues. Germline lookup yields CDR1 MDHEN and CDR2 SYDVKM. This clone has a single count. Its antigen is undetermined. The rearrangement uses TRBV28 and TRBJ2-7, with 8 nucleotides matching TRBD1. What was sequenced was non-Treg CD4+ T cells sorted from blood. The sequence was collected from a human donor in good health. CDR3 loop: CASSLSGQGQYF. CDR3 coding DNA: TGTGCCAGCAGTTTATCCGGACAGGGTCAGTACTTC. The full variable domain, completed using reference TRBV28 and TRBJ2-7, is DVKVTQSSRYLVKRTGEKVFLECVQDMDHENMFWYRQDPGLGLRLIYFSYDVKMKEKGDIPEGYSVSREKKERFSLILESASTNQTSMYLCASSLSGQGQYFGPGTRLTVT.